The 26 T cell receptor beta chains listed next were all sequenced from one sample in a study of control samples from healthy donors and cancer patients. Using immunoSEQ multiplex PCR, the repertoire was profiled, and TCRdb retains in-frame clones only, with some absent. The sample has around 20,000 clones, roughly 80% seen once. The specimen was PBMCs. The receptor source for this set is an elderly man with head and neck cancer.

Here the CDR3 reads CASSLNPGTNYGYTF. The CDR3 nucleotides read TGCGCCAGCAGCCTCAACCCAGGTACTAACTATGGCTACACCTTC. This chain connects TRBV4-1 to TRBJ1-2; D call uncertain. The germline CDR1 and CDR2 sequences are MGHRA and YSYEKL. CDR3 size: 15 residues. V lost 4 bases and J 0 bases, leaving 12 bases between the germline ends.

The chain is built from TRBV2 and TRBJ2-7; TRBD1 matches at 8 bases. V shed 6 bases and J 5 bases; nucleotides not matched to a gene: 9. The germline V gene has CDR1 SNHLY and CDR2 FYNNEI. The CDR3 is 14 amino acids. CDR3 bases: TGTGCCAGCAGCGCCAGGGGGCGCGAAGACGAGCAGTACTTC. Protein: CASSARGREDEQYF. The whole variable domain, filled in from reference TRBV2 and TRBJ2-7, reads EPEVTQTPSHQVTQMGQEVILRCVPISNHLYFYWYRQILGQKVEFLVSFYNNEISEKSEIFDDQFSVERPDGSNFTLKIRSTKLEDSAMYFCASSARGREDEQYFGPGTRLTVT.

This chain joins TRBV19 and TRBJ2-3; possibly TRBD2 for D (6 bases). The ends were cut back, 1 base at V and 2 bases at J, with 13 bases in the middle. Per the germline V gene, CDR1 is LNHDA and CDR2 is SQIVND (reference sequence). The CDR3 extends over 16 amino acids. The CDR3 coding sequence is TGTGCCAGTAGTATAGTTTGGGGAGGCGACACAGATACGCAGTATTTT. Its protein is CASSIVWGGDTDTQYF.

The V call is TRBV2, the J call TRBJ1-2, with 8 bases that match TRBD1. The CDR3 sequence is 15 residues long. Germline V gene sequence: CDR1 SNHLY, CDR2 FYNNEI. Germline trimming cut 1 base from V and 7 bases from J; bases unmatched to any gene: 8. The CDR3, as DNA: TGTGCCAGCAGTGAAGTGAATCCAGGGGGCTCTGGCTACACCTTC. The encoded protein is CASSEVNPGGSGYTF.

V is TRBV11-3 and J is TRBJ1-5; TRBD1 aligns across 8 bases. The V and J ends lost 5 bases and 0 bases, in that order; junction bases with no gene match: 9. The germline V gene encodes CDR1 SGHNT and CDR2 YENEEA. The CDR3 runs 17 residues. Here the CDR3 DNA reads TGTGCCAGCAGCCTCCCAGACAGGGGTTATAGCAATCAGCCCCAGCATTTT. Translating gives CASSLPDRGYSNQPQHF.

This chain connects TRBV7-9 to TRBJ1-2; 10 bases map to TRBD1. CDR3 length: 13 residues. The V segment lost 5 bases and the J segment 8 bases; nucleotides outside the gene matches: 5. From germline, CDR1 is SEHNR and CDR2 FQNEAQ (reference sequence). In nucleotides, the CDR3 is TGTGCCAGCAGCCGGGACAGGGGCTGGGGCTACACCTTC. Its protein is CASSRDRGWGYTF.

The chain links TRBV11-2 to TRBJ2-1; D uncertain. Trimming removed 1 base at V and 1 base at J, with 11 bases between. There are 16 residues in the CDR3. CDR1 SGHAT and CDR2 FQNNGV come from the germline V gene. The DNA for the CDR3 is TGTGCCAGCAGCTTAGGACCCATGGCGTCCTACAATGAGCAGTTCTTC. As protein: CASSLGPMASYNEQFF. The variable domain in full, completed from reference TRBV11-2 and TRBJ2-1, reads EAGVAQSPRYKIIEKRQSVAFWCNPISGHATLYWYQQILGQGPKLLIQFQNNGVVDDSQLPKDRFSAERLKGVDSTLKIQPAKLEDSAVYLCASSLGPMASYNEQFFGPGTRLTVL.

The chain employs TRBV5-1 and TRBJ1-2, with a possible D match to TRBD1 (6 bases). The germline CDR1 and CDR2 sequences are SGHRS and YFSETQ. The CDR3 runs to 13 residues. V was shortened by 5 bases and J by 6 bases, with 14 bases between the two germline ends. This CDR3 reads CASSTDRLDGYTF. CDR3 in DNA: TGCGCCAGCAGTACTGACAGGCTTGATGGCTACACCTTC.

The chain joins TRBV2 to TRBJ2-1; the match to TRBD2 covers 7 bases. The V gene's germline CDR1 is SNHLY and CDR2 FYNNEI. J lost 0 bases, V lost 5 bases, and 4 bases had no gene match. The CDR3 contains 15 residues. This CDR3 is CASSSSGASYNEQFF. The CDR3 bases are TGTGCCAGCAGTTCTAGCGGAGCCTCCTACAATGAGCAGTTCTTC.

The chain couples TRBV6-5 to TRBJ2-7; maybe TRBD1 (5 bases). Germline CDR1 is MNHEY and CDR2 is SVGAGI. Between the trimmed V and J ends, which lost 0 bases and 1 base, there was a span of 10 bases. The length of the CDR3 is 15 residues. This chain's CDR3 is CASSYSDSPSYEQYF. The CDR3 bases are TGTGCCAGCAGTTACTCTGACAGTCCATCCTACGAGCAGTACTTC.

V and J are TRBV4-3 and TRBJ1-1; 9 positions agree with TRBD1. This CDR3 is built from 16 residues. V dropped 4 bases and J dropped 4; count of bases not matched to a gene: 10. Looked up from germline, CDR1 is LGHNA and CDR2 is YSLEER. The CDR3: CASSPRQGGSPTEAFF. In DNA form, the CDR3 reads TGCGCCAGCAGCCCCCGACAGGGGGGCTCTCCCACTGAAGCTTTCTTT.

The chain recombines TRBV6-1 with TRBJ1-2; D is unclear. With 3 bases removed from V and 4 bases from J, the gap between germline ends came to 15 bases. Germline values: CDR1 MNHNS, CDR2 SASEGT. This CDR3 has 15 amino acids. CDR3 sequence (DNA): TGTGCCAGCAGTGACACGCGGAGACCCGCCTATGGCTACACCTTC. It yields the protein CASSDTRRPAYGYTF.

V and J are TRBV11-2 and TRBJ1-1; D perhaps matches TRBD1 (6 bases). V was trimmed by 4 bases and J by 8 bases, leaving 11 bases between them. The germline gives CDR1 SGHAT, CDR2 FQNNGV. The CDR3 has 12 amino acids. The CDR3 is CASSSDSPEAFF. The CDR3, as DNA: TGTGCCAGCAGCTCGGACAGCCCCGAAGCTTTCTTT.

This clone was counted a single time. This chain joins TRBV13 and TRBJ2-5, with TRBD1 matching over 10 bases. This CDR3 comprises 14 residues. Losses at the gene ends were 4 bases for V and 5 bases for J; bases not matched to a gene: 4. CDR1 is PRHDT, CDR2 FYEKMQ, per germline (reference sequence). In DNA form, the CDR3 reads TGTGCCAGCAGCTCGACAGGGGGCAGTGAGACCCAGTACTTC. Its translation: CASSSTGGSETQYF. Looking up the rest from reference TRBV13 and TRBJ2-5 gives the full variable domain: AAGVIQSPRHLIKEKRETATLKCYPIPRHDTVYWYQQGPGQDPQFLISFYEKMQSDKGSIPDRFSAQQFSDYHSELNMSSLELGDSALYFCASSSTGGSETQYFGPGTRLLVL.

The chain links TRBV6-6 to TRBJ1-1, with D maybe TRBD1 (5 bases). V lost 2 bases, J lost 8 bases, and 15 bases lay in between. From germline, CDR1 is MNHNY and CDR2 SVGAGI (reference sequence). This CDR3 has 14 amino acids. The CDR3 is CASSYQGSAGEAFF. For the CDR3, the DNA is TGTGCCAGCAGTTACCAGGGTTCGGCAGGGGAAGCTTTCTTT.

As concerns this clone: This CDR3 is also generated by other DNA sequences in the sample. This chain links TRBV27 with TRBJ1-2; no reliable D call. This CDR3 contains 17 residues. The germline CDR1 and CDR2 sequences are MNHEY and SMNVEV (reference sequence). Trimming left V 10 bases short and J 4 bases short, with 28 bases between. The CDR3 DNA sequence: TGTGCCACAGCAGCCAATTTCGGGCGGAGACTCTTCTATGGCTACACCTTC. This gives the protein CATAANFGRRLFYGYTF.

This clone is labeled as large. The sample has other DNA sequences that encode this CDR3 too. This chain uses TRBV5-6 with TRBJ2-7; a possible D gene is TRBD2 (6 bases). Germline CDR1 reads SGHDT; CDR2 reads YYEEEE. V shed 7 bases and J shed 6 bases, with 14 bases lying between them. The CDR3 extends over 12 amino acids. This chain's CDR3 is CASGLGGLEQYF. CDR3 bases: TGTGCCAGCGGTTTGGGGGGTCTCGAGCAGTACTTC.

The rearrangement uses TRBV9 and TRBJ1-1; 7 bases are shared with TRBD1. The ends lost 0 bases at V and 11 bases at J; junction bases unmatched: 7. There are 13 residues in the CDR3. CDR1 is SGDLS, CDR2 YYNGEE, per germline. CDR3 sequence (DNA): TGTGCCAGCAGCGTAGAGGCAGGGGGGTACGCTTTCTTT. Its protein is CASSVEAGGYAFF.

The J gene is TRBJ2-3, the V gene TRBV7-8; no clear D. The CDR3 has 13 amino acids. In germline, CDR1 is SGHVS, CDR2 FQNEAQ. V lost 5 bases to trimming and J lost 6 bases, with 12 bases between them. Here the CDR3 reads CASSPPMKDTQYF. Here the CDR3 DNA reads TGTGCCAGCAGCCCCCCTATGAAGGATACGCAGTATTTT.

The chain has TRBV4-1 and TRBJ1-5; D is uncertain. Trimming took off 2 bases at V and 3 bases at J, with 11 bases between the two ends. Germline CDR1 reads MGHRA; CDR2 reads YSYEKL. This CDR3 region has 15 residues. CDR3 loop: CASSQFEGDNQPQHF. In nucleotides, the CDR3 is TGCGCCAGCAGCCAATTCGAGGGAGACAATCAGCCCCAGCATTTT.

As concerns this clone: At one boundary the junction diverges from the germline segment, which might be a read error. V is TRBV24-1 and J is TRBJ1-5, with D possibly matching TRBD1 (6 bases). The CDR3 has 13 residues. Germline V lookup: CDR1 KGHDR, CDR2 SFDVKD. The DNA for the CDR3 is TGTGCCACCGGTGACAGGACCTATCAGCCCCAGCATTTT. It encodes CATGDRTYQPQHF.

The gene calls are TRBV10-1 and TRBJ2-7; D is undetermined. The V and J ends lost 0 bases and 2 bases respectively, with 14 bases between them. The V gene's germline CDR1 is WNHNN and CDR2 SYGVQD (reference sequence). The CDR3 is 16 residues long. The DNA of the CDR3 is TGCGCCAGCAGTGAGTCGGGCGGTCAGGTCCCCTACGAGCAGTACTTC. This codes for CASSESGGQVPYEQYF.

The CDR3 sequence: CASSLERLTEAFF. The CDR3 nucleotides are TGTGCCAGCAGCTTAGAGCGCCTCACTGAAGCTTTCTTT. The J gene is TRBJ1-1, the V gene TRBV7-9, with D hard to call. Germline CDR1 reads SEHNR; CDR2 reads FQNEAQ (reference sequence). CDR3 size: 13 residues. V gave up 1 base and J gave up 4 bases, with 7 bases separating them.

The CDR3 DNA reads as TGCGCCAGCAGCCAAGCGACAGGGAACAATCAGCCCCAGCATTTT. It yields the protein CASSQATGNNQPQHF. V gene TRBV4-1 combines with J gene TRBJ1-5; 7 positions agree with TRBD1. The CDR3 contains 15 residues. Germline V gives CDR1 MGHRA, CDR2 YSYEKL. V lost 1 base to trimming and J lost 3 bases; unmatched junction nucleotides: 3.

The rearrangement links TRBV28 to TRBJ1-1, with D unresolved. Per the germline V gene, CDR1 is MDHEN and CDR2 is SYDVKM. V lost 2 bases to trimming and J lost 0 bases, with 10 bases between them. This CDR3 spans 15 amino acids. The CDR3 DNA reads as TGTGCCAGCAGTTTACGGCGGTTCATGAACACTGAAGCTTTCTTT. Translation gives CASSLRRFMNTEAFF. The full variable domain, completed using reference TRBV28 and TRBJ1-1, is DVKVTQSSRYLVKRTGEKVFLECVQDMDHENMFWYRQDPGLGLRLIYFSYDVKMKEKGDIPEGYSVSREKKERFSLILESASTNQTSMYLCASSLRRFMNTEAFFGQGTRLTVV.

This clone was recorded a few times. The chain recombines TRBV5-4 with TRBJ1-2; 10 bases map to TRBD1. The J segment lost 4 bases and the V segment lost 4 bases, leaving 7 bases of the junction unmatched. CDR3 size: 15 residues. CDR1 is SGHNT and CDR2 is YYREEE in the germline V gene (reference sequence). The CDR3 sequence is CASSTGTGVSYGYTF. In DNA form, the CDR3 reads TGTGCCAGCAGCACTGGGACAGGGGTTAGCTATGGCTACACCTTC. The full variable domain, its missing parts supplied by reference TRBV5-4 and TRBJ1-2, is ETGVTQSPTHLIKTRGQQVTLRCSSQSGHNTVSWYQQALGQGPQFIFQYYREEENGRGNFPPRFSGLQFPNYSSELNVNALELDDSALYLCASSTGTGVSYGYTFGSGTRLTVV.